This T cell receptor (beta chain) was profiled in a study of molecular identifiers for immune sequencing clone quantification. The CDR3 is made up of 15 amino acids. V shed 0 bases, J shed 4 bases, and the junction held 7 bases outside the gene matches. Germline assignment: CDR1 DFQATT and CDR2 SNEGSKA (reference sequence). This clonotype has a handful of counts. TCRdb re-called the PCR reads through MiXCR, storing one row per CDR3 protein. The data contain nearly 55,000 distinct CDR3 sequences, more than 35% of them singletons. This receptor was identified in a human donor in good health. Some libraries in this study had Jurkat cell RNA spiked in. The chain employs TRBV20-1 and TRBJ2-3; 7 nucleotides match TRBD2. Specimen: naive CD8+ T cells from blood, with Jurkat cell RNA spiked in. The subset: FACS-sorted CD8+CD4-CCR7+CD45RA+ naive T cells. The CDR3 DNA follows: TGCAGTGCTAGAGAGCGGCGGGAGAGGCCAGATACGCAGTATTTT. Encoded protein: CSARERRERPDTQYF.